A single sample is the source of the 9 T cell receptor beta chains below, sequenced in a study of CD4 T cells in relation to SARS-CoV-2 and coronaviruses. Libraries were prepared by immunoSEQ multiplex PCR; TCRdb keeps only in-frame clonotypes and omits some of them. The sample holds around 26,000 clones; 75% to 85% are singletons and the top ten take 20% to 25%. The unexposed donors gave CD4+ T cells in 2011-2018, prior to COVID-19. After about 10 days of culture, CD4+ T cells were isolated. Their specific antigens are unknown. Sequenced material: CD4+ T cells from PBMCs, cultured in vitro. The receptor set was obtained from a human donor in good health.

CDR3 protein: CASSVEAGGVYEQYF. DNA of the CDR3: TGTGCCAGCAGCGTAGAAGCGGGAGGGGTCTACGAGCAGTACTTC. The genes are TRBV9 and TRBJ2-7; TRBD2 matches 10 bases. There are 15 residues in the CDR3. The germline V gene encodes CDR1 SGDLS and CDR2 YYNGEE. Germline trimming cut 0 bases from V and 3 bases from J; bases unmatched to any gene: 3.

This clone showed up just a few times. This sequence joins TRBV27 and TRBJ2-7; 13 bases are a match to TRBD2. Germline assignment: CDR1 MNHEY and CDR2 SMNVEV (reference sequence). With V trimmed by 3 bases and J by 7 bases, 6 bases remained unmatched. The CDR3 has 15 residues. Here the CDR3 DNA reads TGTGCCAGCAGTTTTTACGGGGGACTAGCGGGGGAGCAGTACTTC. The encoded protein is CASSFYGGLAGEQYF.

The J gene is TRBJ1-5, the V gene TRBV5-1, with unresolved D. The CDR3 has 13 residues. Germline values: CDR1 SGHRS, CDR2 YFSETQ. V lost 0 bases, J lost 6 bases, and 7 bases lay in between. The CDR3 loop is CASSLEGSQPQHF. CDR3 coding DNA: TGCGCCAGCAGCTTGGAGGGAAGTCAGCCCCAGCATTTT.

CDR3 DNA: TGTGCCAGTAGTAGGGGACTCCCGAGCTCCTACGAGCAGTACTTC. Protein: CASSRGLPSSYEQYF. The genes are TRBV19 and TRBJ2-7; D might be TRBD2 (6 bases). Trimming stripped 4 bases from V and 0 bases from J, with 13 bases between. The CDR3 length is 15 residues. CDR1 and CDR2 from the germline V gene are LNHDA and SQIVND (reference sequence).

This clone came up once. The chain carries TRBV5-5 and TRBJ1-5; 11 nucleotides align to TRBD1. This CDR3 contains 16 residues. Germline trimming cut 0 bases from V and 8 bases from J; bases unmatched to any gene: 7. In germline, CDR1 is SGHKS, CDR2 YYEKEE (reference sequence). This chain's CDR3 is CASSLDWTGGLEPQHF. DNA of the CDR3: TGTGCCAGCAGCTTGGATTGGACAGGGGGCTTAGAGCCCCAGCATTTT. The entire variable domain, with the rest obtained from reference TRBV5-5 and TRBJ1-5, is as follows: DAGVTQSPTHLIKTRGQQVTLRCSPISGHKSVSWYQQVLGQGPQFIFQYYEKEERGRGNFPDRFSARQFPNYSSELNVNALLLGDSALYLCASSLDWTGGLEPQHFGDGTRLSIL.

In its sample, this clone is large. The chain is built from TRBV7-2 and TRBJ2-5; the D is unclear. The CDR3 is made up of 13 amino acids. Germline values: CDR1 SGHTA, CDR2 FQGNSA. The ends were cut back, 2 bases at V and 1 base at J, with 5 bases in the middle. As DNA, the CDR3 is TGTGCCAGCAGCTTATATGGCCAAGAGACCCAGTACTTC. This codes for CASSLYGQETQYF.

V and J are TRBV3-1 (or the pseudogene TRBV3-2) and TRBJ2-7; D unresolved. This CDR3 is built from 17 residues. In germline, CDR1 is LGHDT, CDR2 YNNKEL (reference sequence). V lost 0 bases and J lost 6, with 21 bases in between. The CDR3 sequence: CASSQDPGRSLKSEQYF. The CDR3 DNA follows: TGTGCCAGCAGCCAAGATCCAGGCCGATCCTTAAAGTCCGAGCAGTACTTC.

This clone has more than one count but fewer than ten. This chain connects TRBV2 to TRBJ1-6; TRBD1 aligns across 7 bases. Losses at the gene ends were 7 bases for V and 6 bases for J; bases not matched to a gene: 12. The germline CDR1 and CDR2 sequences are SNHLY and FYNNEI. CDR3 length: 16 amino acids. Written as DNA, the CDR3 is TGTGCCAGCATTTCCGACAGGGCGGTGGGTAATTCACCCCTCCACTTT. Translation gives CASISDRAVGNSPLHF.

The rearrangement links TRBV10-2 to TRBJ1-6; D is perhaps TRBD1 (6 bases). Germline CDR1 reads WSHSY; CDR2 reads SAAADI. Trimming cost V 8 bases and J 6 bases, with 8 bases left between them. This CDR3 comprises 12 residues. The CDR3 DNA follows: TGCGCCAGCCGGACAGTTAATTCACCCCTCCACTTT. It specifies CASRTVNSPLHF.